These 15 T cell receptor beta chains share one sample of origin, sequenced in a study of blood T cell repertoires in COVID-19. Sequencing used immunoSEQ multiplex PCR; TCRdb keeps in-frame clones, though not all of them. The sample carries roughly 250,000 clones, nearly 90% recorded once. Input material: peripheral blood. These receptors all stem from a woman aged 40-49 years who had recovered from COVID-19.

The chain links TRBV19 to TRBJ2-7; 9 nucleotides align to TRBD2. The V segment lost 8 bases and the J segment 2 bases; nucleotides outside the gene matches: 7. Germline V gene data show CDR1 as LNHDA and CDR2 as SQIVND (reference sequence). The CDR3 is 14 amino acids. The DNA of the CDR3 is TGTGCCAGTTCATTACTAGCGGGCCCCTACGAGCAGTACTTC. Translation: CASSLLAGPYEQYF. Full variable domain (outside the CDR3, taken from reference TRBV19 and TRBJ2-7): DGGITQSPKYLFRKEGQNVTLSCEQNLNHDAMYWYRQDPGQGLRLIYYSQIVNDFQKGDIAEGYSVSREKKESFPLTVTSAQKNPTAFYLCASSLLAGPYEQYFGPGTRLTVT.

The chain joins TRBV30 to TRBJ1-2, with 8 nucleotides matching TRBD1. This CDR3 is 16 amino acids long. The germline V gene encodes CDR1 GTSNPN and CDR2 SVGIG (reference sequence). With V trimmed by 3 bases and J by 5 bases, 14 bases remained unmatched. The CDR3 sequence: CAWRRQGIGIGYGYTF. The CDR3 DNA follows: TGTGCCTGGAGACGACAGGGGATCGGGATCGGGTATGGCTACACCTTC.

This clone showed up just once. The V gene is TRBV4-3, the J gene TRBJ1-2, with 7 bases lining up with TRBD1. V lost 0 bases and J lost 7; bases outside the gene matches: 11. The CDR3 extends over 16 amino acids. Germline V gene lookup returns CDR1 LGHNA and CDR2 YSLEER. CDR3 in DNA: TGCGCCAGCAGCCAAGAAGACAGGGTCTATAGCGGTGGCTACACCTTC. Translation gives CASSQEDRVYSGGYTF.

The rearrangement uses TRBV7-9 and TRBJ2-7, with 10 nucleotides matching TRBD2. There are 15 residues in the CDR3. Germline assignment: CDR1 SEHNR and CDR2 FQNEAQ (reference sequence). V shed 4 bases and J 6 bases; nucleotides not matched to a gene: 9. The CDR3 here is CASSSLSGGRLEQYF. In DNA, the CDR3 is TGTGCCAGCAGCTCTCTTAGCGGGGGGCGACTCGAGCAGTACTTC. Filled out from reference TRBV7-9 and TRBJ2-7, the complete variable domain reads DTGVSQNPRHKITKRGQNVTFRCDPISEHNRLYWYRQTLGQGPEFLTYFQNEAQLEKSRLLSDRFSAERPKGSFSTLEIQRTEQGDSAMYLCASSSLSGGRLEQYFGPGTRLTVT.

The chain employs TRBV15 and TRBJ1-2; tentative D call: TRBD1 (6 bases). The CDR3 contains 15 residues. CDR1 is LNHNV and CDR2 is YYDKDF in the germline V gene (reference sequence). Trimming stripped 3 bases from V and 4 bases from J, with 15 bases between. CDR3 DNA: TGTGCCACCAGCAGGGATCCAGGGGTCCGCTATGGCTACACCTTC. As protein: CATSRDPGVRYGYTF.

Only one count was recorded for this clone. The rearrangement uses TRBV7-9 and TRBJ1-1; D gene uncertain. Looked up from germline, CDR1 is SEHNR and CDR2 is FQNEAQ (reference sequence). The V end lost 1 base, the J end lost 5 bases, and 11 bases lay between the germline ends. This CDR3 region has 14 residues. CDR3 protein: CASSLEGAGTEAFF. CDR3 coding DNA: TGTGCCAGCAGCTTAGAGGGTGCGGGGACTGAAGCTTTCTTT.

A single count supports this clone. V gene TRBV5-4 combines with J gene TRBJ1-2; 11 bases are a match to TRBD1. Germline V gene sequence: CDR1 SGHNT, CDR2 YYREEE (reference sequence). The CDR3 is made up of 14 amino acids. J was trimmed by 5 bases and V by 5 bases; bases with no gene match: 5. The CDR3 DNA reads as TGTGCCAGCAGGAACGGACAGGGGGCGTATGGCTACACCTTC. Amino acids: CASRNGQGAYGYTF.

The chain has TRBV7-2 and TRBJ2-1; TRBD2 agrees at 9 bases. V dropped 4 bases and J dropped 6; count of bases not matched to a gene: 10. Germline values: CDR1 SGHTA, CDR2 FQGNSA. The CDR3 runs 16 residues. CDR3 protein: CASSSEGRGGINEQFF. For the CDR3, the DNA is TGTGCCAGCAGCTCGGAAGGGCGGGGGGGCATCAATGAGCAGTTCTTC.

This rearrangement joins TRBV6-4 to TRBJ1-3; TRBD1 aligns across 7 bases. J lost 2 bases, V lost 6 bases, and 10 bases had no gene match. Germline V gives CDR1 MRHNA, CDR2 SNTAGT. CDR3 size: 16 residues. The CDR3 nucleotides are TGTGCCAGCAGCCACCAGACAGGGCGGGCTGGAAACACCATATATTTT. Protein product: CASSHQTGRAGNTIYF.

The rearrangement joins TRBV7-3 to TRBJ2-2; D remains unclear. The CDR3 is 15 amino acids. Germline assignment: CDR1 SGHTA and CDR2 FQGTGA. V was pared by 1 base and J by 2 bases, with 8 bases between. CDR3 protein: CASSLKPGNTGELFF. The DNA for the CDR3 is TGTGCCAGCAGCTTAAAGCCAGGAAACACCGGGGAGCTGTTTTTT.

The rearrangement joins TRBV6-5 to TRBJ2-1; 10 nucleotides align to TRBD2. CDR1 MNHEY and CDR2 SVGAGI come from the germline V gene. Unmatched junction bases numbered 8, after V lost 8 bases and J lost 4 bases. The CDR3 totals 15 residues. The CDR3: CASRRTSGTYNEQFF. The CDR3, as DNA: TGTGCCAGCCGCCGGACTAGCGGAACTTACAATGAGCAGTTCTTC.

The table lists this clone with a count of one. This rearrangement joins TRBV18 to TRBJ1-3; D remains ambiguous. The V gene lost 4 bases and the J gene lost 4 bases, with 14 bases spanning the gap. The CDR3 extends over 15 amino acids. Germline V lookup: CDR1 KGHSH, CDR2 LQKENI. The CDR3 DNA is TGTGCCAGCTCACAAGAGCCTGCGGGGGGAAACACCATATATTTT. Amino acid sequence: CASSQEPAGGNTIYF.

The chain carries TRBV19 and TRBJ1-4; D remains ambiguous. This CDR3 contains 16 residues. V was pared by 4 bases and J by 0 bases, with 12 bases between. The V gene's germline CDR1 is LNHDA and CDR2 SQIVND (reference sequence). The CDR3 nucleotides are TGTGCCAGTAGTACCGACTACAGAGCAACTAATGAAAAACTGTTTTTT. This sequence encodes CASSTDYRATNEKLFF.

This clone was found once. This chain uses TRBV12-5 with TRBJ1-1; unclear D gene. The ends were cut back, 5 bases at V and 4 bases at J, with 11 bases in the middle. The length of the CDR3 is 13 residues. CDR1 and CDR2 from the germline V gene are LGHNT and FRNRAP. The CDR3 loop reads CASGTGVATEAFF. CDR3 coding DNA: TGTGCTAGTGGTACCGGAGTGGCCACTGAAGCTTTCTTT.

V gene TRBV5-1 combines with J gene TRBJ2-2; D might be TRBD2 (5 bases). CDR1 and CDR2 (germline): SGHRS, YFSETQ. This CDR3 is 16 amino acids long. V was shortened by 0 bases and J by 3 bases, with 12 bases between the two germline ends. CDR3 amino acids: CASSLARLGDTGELFF. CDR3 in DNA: TGCGCCAGCAGCTTGGCCAGGTTGGGAGACACCGGGGAGCTGTTTTTT.